This T cell receptor beta chain originates from a study of T cell responses to AZD1222 COVID-19 vaccine. Study-level background: Doses given second, at about 4 or about 12 weeks, were pooled. Overall study results and limits: Only a handful of people who got AZD1222 tested seropositive at baseline.

A remark on this clone: The antigen is unknown.

Assay: immunoSEQ multiplex PCR; the TCRdb copy retains only in-frame clones and omits some. In the table there are about 150,000 clones, about 90% of which are singletons. The CDR3 covers 13 residues. Per germline, CDR1 MDHEN and CDR2 SYDVKM. V shed 6 bases and J 5 bases; nucleotides not matched to a gene: 2. The starting material was peripheral blood, obtained on day 0 of AZD1222 vaccination. The chain carries TRBV28 and TRBJ1-2; 11 bases line up with TRBD1. The sequence came from an adult in good health. The CDR3 here is CASRGDRGYGYTF. CDR3 in DNA: TGTGCCAGCAGGGGGGACAGGGGGTATGGCTACACCTTC.